This T cell receptor (beta chain) was retrieved from a study of vaccination effects on CD4 cells after COVID-19. Only in-frame clones appear in the TCRdb table, and some are missing; sequencing was by immunoSEQ multiplex PCR. This sample has over 25,000 clones, with 75% to 80% found just once. Expansion of antigen-specific CD4+ T cells with viral peptide pools was carried out by the ViraFEST assay before sequencing. Subsequent to a culture period of 10 to 11 days, CD4+ T cells were isolated. Either the mRNA-1273 or the BNT162b2 vaccine was given to participants as two doses. Days 3 and 7 were when half the medium was replaced with IL-2 medium. The ends were cut back, 1 base at V and 8 bases at J, with 21 bases in the middle. The CDR3 is 16 residues long. Germline assignment: CDR1 GTSNPN and CDR2 SVGIG (reference sequence). With regard to this clone: As yet, its antigen is unknown.

The chain has TRBV30 and TRBJ2-4; D gene ambiguous. The sample was CD4+ T cells from PBMCs cultured with SARS-CoV-2 spike peptides, taken after COVID-19 vaccination. This TCR was sampled from a human donor who received a COVID-19 vaccine. Some clones in this sample may be carry-over from other donors' samples. The CDR3 loop reads CAWSAGVSSVEDIQYF. CDR3 nucleotide sequence: TGTGCCTGGAGTGCTGGTGTGAGCTCAGTTGAGGACATTCAGTACTTC.